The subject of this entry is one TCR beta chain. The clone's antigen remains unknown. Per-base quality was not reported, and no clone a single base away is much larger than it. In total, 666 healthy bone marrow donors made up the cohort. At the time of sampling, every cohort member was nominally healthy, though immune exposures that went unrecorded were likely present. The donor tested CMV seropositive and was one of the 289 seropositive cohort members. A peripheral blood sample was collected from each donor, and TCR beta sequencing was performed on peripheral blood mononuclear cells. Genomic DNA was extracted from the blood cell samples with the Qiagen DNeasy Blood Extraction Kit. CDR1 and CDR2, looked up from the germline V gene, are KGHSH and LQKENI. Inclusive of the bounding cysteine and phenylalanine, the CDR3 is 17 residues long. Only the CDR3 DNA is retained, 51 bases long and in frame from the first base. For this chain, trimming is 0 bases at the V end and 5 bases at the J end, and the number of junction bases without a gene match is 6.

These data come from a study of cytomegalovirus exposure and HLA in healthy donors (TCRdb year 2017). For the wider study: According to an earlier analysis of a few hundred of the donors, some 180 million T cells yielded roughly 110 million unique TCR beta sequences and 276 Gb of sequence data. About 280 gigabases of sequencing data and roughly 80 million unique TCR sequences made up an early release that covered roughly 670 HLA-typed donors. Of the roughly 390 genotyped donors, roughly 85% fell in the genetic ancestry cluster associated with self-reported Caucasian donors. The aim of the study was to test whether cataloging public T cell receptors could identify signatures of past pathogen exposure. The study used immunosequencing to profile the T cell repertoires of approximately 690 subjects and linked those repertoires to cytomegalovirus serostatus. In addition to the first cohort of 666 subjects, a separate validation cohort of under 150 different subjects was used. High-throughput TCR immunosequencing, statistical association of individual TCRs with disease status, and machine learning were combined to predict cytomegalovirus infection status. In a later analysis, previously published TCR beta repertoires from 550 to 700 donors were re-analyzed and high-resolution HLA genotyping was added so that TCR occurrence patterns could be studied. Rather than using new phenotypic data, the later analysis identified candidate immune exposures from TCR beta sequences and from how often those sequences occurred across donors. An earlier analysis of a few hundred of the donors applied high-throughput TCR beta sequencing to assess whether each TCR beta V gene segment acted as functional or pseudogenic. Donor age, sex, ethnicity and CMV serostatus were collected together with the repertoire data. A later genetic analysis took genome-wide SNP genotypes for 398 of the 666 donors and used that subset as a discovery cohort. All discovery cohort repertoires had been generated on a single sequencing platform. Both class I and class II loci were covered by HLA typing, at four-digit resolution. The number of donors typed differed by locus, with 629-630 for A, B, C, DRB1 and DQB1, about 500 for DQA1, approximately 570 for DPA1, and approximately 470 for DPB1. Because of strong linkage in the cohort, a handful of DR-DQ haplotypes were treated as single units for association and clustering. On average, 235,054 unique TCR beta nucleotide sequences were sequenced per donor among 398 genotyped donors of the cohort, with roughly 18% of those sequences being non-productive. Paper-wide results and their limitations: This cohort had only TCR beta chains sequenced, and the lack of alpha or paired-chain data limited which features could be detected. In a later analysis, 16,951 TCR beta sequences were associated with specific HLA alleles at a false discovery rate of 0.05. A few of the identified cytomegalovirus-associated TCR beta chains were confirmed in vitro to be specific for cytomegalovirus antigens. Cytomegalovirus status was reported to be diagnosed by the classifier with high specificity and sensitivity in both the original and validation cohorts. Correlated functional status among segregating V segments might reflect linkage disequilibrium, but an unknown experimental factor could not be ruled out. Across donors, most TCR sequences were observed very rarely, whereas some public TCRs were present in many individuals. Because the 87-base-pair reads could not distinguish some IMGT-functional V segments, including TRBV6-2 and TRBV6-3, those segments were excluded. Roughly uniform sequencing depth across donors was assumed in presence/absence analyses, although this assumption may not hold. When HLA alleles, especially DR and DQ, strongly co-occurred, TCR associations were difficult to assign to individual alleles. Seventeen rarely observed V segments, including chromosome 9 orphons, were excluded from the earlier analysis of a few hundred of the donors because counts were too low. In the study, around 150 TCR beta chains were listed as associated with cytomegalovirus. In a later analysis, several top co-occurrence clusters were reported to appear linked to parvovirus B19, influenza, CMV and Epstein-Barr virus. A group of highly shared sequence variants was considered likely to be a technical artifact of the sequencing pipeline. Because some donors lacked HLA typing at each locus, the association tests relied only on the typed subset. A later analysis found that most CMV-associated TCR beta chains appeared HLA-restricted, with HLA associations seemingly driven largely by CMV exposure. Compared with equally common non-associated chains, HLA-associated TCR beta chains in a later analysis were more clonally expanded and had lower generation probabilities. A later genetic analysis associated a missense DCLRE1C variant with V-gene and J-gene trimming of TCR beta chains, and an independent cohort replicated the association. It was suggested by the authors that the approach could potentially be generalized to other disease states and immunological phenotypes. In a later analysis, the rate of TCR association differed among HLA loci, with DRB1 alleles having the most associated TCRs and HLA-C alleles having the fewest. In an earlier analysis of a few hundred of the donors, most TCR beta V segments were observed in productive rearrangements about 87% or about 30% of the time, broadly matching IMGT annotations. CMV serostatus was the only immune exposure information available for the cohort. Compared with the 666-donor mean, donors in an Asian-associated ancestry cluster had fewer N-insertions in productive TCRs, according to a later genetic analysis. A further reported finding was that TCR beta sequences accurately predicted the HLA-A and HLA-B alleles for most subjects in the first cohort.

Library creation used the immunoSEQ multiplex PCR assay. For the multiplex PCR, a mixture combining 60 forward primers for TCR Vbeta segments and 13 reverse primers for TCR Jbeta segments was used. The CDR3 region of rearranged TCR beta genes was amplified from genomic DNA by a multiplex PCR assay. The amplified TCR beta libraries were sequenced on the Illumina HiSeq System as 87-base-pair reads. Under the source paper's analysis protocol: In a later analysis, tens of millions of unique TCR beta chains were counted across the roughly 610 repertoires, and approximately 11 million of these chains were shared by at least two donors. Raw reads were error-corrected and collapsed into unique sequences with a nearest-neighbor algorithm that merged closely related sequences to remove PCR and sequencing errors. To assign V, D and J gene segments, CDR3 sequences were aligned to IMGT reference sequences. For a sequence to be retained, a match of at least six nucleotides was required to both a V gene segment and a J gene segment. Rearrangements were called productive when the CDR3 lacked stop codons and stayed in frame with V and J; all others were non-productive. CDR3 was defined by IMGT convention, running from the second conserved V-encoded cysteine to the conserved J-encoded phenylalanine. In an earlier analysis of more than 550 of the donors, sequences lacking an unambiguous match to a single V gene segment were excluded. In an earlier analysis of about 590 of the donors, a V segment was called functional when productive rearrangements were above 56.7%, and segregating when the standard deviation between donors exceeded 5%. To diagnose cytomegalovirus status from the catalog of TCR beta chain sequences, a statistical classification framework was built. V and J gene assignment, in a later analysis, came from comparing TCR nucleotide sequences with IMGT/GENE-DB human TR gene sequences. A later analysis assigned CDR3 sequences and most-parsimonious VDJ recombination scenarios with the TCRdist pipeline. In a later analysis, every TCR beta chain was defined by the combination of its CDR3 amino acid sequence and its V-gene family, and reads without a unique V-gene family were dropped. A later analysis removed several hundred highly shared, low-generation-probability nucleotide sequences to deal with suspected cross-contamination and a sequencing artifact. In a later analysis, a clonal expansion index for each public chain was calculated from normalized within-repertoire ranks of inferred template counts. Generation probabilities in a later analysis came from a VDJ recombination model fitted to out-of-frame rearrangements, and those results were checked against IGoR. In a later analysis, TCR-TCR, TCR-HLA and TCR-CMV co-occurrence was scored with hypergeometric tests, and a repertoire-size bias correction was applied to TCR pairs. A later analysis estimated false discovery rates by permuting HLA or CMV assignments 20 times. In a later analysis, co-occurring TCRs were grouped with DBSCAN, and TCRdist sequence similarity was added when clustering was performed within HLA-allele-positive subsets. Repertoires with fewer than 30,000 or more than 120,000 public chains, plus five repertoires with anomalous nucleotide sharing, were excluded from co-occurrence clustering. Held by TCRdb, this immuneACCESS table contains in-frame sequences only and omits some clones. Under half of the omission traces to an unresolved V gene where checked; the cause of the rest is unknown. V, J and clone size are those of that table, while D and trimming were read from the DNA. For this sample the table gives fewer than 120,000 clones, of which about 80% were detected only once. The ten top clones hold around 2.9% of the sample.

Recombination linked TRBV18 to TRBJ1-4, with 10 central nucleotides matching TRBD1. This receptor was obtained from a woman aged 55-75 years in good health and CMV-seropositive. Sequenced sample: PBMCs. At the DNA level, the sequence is TGTGCCAGCTCACCACCCAGCCCGGGACAGGGGAATGAAAAACTGTTTTTT. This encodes CASSPPSPGQGNEKLFF. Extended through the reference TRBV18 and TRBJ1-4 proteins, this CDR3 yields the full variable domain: NAGVMQNPRHLVRRRGQEARLRCSPMKGHSHVYWYRQLPEEGLKFMVYLQKENIIDESGMPKERFSAEFPKEGPSILRIQQVVRGDSAAYFCASSPPSPGQGNEKLFFGSGTQLSVL.